A single sample gave rise to the 10 T cell receptor beta chains below, sequenced in a study of shared clonotypes between healthy human individuals. The table came from immunoSEQ multiplex PCR; TCRdb's copy has only in-frame clones and leaves some out. The sample consists of 1.4 million to 1.5 million clones, more than 95% of them appearing once. The sequenced sample consisted of naive CD4+ T cells sorted from blood. The subset denotes: CD45RA+ positively selected. The receptors shown here come from a young man in good health.

On this clone: Other nucleotide sequences from this sample produce the same CDR3. V is TRBV28 and J is TRBJ2-7, with 10 nucleotides matching TRBD2. Germline assignment: CDR1 MDHEN and CDR2 SYDVKM. V was clipped by 6 bases and J by 4 bases; unmatched bases: 3. The CDR3 is made up of 13 amino acids. CDR3 coding DNA: TGTGCCAGCAGCCCTAGCGGGAGATACGAGCAGTACTTC. Amino acid sequence: CASSPSGRYEQYF.

A few counts support this clone. The V and J genes are TRBV7-8 and TRBJ1-2; 8 bases map to TRBD1. CDR1 and CDR2 (germline): SGHVS, FQNEAQ. The CDR3 is made up of 13 amino acids. The ends lost 3 bases at V and 5 bases at J; junction bases unmatched: 2. The CDR3 loop is CASSLGQEYGYTF. CDR3 DNA: TGTGCCAGCAGCTTGGGACAGGAGTATGGCTACACCTTC.

V and J are TRBV7-9 and TRBJ1-2; possible D gene TRBD1, 5 bases. CDR3 length: 14 amino acids. V shed 1 base and J shed 8 bases, with 14 bases lying between them. Germline V gene data show CDR1 as SEHNR and CDR2 as FQNEAQ (reference sequence). The DNA of the CDR3 is TGTGCCAGCAGCTTAGGGGGGAGAGCGGGCGGCTACACCTTC. Encoded protein: CASSLGGRAGGYTF.

The V gene is TRBV11-2, the J gene TRBJ2-7, with D unresolved. The CDR3 consists of 13 residues. Trimming took 3 bases from V and 0 from J, leaving 6 bases between them. Germline V CDR1 and CDR2: SGHAT, FQNNGV. The CDR3 DNA reads as TGTGCCAGCAGCTTCGGCAGCTCCTACGAGCAGTACTTC. It is translated as CASSFGSSYEQYF.

The chain links TRBV14 to TRBJ1-3; D gene unclear. Trimming left V 4 bases short and J 0 bases short, with 16 bases between. Looked up from germline, CDR1 is SGHDN and CDR2 is FVKESK. The CDR3 has 17 amino acids. The CDR3 here is CASSPRLPGSSGNTIYF. CDR3 sequence (DNA): TGTGCCAGCAGCCCCCGCCTACCTGGGAGCTCTGGAAACACCATATATTTT.

The V call is TRBV11-3, the J call TRBJ1-1; D is uncertain. Trimming removed 5 bases from V and 1 base from J, with 8 bases in between. The CDR3 is 13 amino acids. From germline, CDR1 is SGHNT and CDR2 YENEEA. This chain's CDR3 is CASSQDTNTEAFF. As DNA, the CDR3 is TGTGCCAGCAGCCAAGACACGAACACTGAAGCTTTCTTT.

The chain couples TRBV5-1 to TRBJ2-3; 12 bases line up with TRBD1. The germline CDR1 and CDR2 sequences are SGHRS and YFSETQ. V lost 4 bases to trimming and J lost 3 bases; unmatched junction nucleotides: 9. The CDR3 is made up of 17 amino acids. The CDR3 DNA is TGCGCCAGCAGCGCATGGGACAGGGGGCCTCTGACAGATACGCAGTATTTT. Protein sequence: CASSAWDRGPLTDTQYF.

The V call is TRBV28, the J call TRBJ1-2, with a weak D call TRBD1 (5 bases). This CDR3 has 16 residues. V was trimmed by 4 bases and J by 0 bases, leaving 15 bases between them. Germline V gene data show CDR1 as MDHEN and CDR2 as SYDVKM. CDR3 sequence reads: CASSSSDIGANYGYTF. As DNA, the CDR3 is TGTGCCAGCAGTTCCTCGGACATCGGGGCTAACTATGGCTACACCTTC.

The chain carries TRBV16 and TRBJ2-2; D ambiguous. V lost 1 base, J lost 8 bases, and 5 bases lay in between. Germline-derived CDR1 and CDR2 are KGHSY and FQNENV. This CDR3 spans 12 amino acids. The CDR3 coding sequence is TGTGCCAGCAGCCAATATTCGGGGGAGCTGTTTTTT. Translating gives CASSQYSGELFF. Variable domain in full (rest from reference TRBV16 and TRBJ2-2): GEEVAQTPKHLVRGEGQKAKLYCAPIKGHSYVFWYQQVLKNEFKFLISFQNENVFDETGMPKERFSAKCLPNSPCSLEIQATKLEDSAVYFCASSQYSGELFFGEGSRLTVL.

V usage is TRBV7-2 and J usage is TRBJ1-5, with TRBD1 matching over 8 bases. Germline CDR1 is SGHTA and CDR2 is FQGNSA. The V segment lost 8 bases and the J segment 5 bases; nucleotides outside the gene matches: 5. The CDR3 sequence is 13 residues long. In nucleotides, the CDR3 is TGTGCCAGCGCTCCGACAGGGGATCAGCCCCAGCATTTT. As protein: CASAPTGDQPQHF.